These T cell receptor beta chains were read from a single sample in a study of shared clonotypes between healthy human individuals. Only in-frame clones appear in the TCRdb table, and some are missing; sequencing was by immunoSEQ multiplex PCR. Among about 2.1 million clones, around 93% were seen once, and the ten largest hold 1.7%. The sequencing sample was made of naive CD8+ T cells from PBMCs. The receptors were gathered from a man aged 18 to 30 in good health. Some clones in this sample may be carry-over from other donors' samples. CDR3s include the opening cysteine and the closing phenylalanine or tryptophan. D genes are given only for firm matches. Part of the rows lack a size; the others show once, few, many or a class for expanded clones.

TRBV11-2	-	TRBJ2-1	-	TGTGCCAGCAGCTTAGACGTGACTTTTCCTTACAATGAGCAGTTCTTC	CASSLDVTFPYNEQFF
TRBV2	TRBD1	TRBJ2-7	-	TGTGCCAGCAGACTCAAGGGGACAGGGGTCTCCTACGAGCAGTACTTC	CASRLKGTGVSYEQYF
TRBV18	-	TRBJ2-4	-	TGTGCCAGCTCACCGAATAGCCAGATAGCCAAGGACATTCAGTACTTC	CASSPNSQIAKDIQYF
TRBV5-6	TRBD2	TRBJ2-1	-	TGTGCCAGCAGCCCCGGACTAGCTTACAATGAGCAGTTCTTC	CASSPGLAYNEQFF
TRBV27	-	TRBJ2-1	-	TGTGCCAGCAGTTTTTCCGGGTCCCCCTACAATGAGCAGTTCTTC	CASSFSGSPYNEQFF
TRBV11-3	TRBD2	TRBJ2-7	-	TGTGCCAGCAGCTCCCGCGGGGGAGAAGAGCAGTACTTC	CASSSRGGEEQYF
TRBV18	TRBD2	TRBJ2-3	-	TGTGCCAGCTCACCACCTCGTGTTAGCGGGACCACAGATACGCAGTATTTT	CASSPPRVSGTTDTQYF
TRBV6-6	TRBD1	TRBJ1-4	once	TGTGCCGGCCAGACAGGGTTTGGGGAAAAACTGTTTTTT	CAGQTGFGEKLFF
TRBV9	-	TRBJ2-7	-	TGTGCCAGCAGCCCCTGGGTGGTCGGGACAAACTACGAGCAGTACTTC	CASSPWVVGTNYEQYF
TRBV4-1	-	TRBJ1-1	-	TGCGCCAGCAGCCAAGCAGCGCTCACTGAAGCTTTCTTT	CASSQAALTEAFF
TRBV27	-	TRBJ2-7	-	TGTGCCAGCAGTTCAACCGGGATCACCTACGAGCAGTACTTC	CASSSTGITYEQYF
TRBV27	TRBD1	TRBJ2-7	-	TGTGCCAGCAGTTTCAAGACCGGGACAGGGGGTTACGAGCAGTACTTC	CASSFKTGTGGYEQYF
TRBV6-1	TRBD1	TRBJ1-2	-	TGTGCCAGCAGTGAATGGTACAGGGGTGGGTATGGCTACACCTTC	CASSEWYRGGYGYTF
TRBV4-2	TRBD2	TRBJ2-7	-	TGTGCCAGCAGCGGGCTAGCGGGAGACGAGCAGTACTTC	CASSGLAGDEQYF
TRBV7-2	-	TRBJ2-2	-	TGTGCCAGCAGCTTAGGTGGCGTCGGGGAGCTGTTTTTT	CASSLGGVGELFF
TRBV5-8	-	TRBJ1-5	-	TGTGCCAGTAAACCGAATAGCAATCAGCCCCAGCATTTT	CASKPNSNQPQHF
TRBV27	TRBD1	TRBJ2-7	-	TGTGCCAGCAGTGTCTCGACAGGGGTCCTAGCCTACGAGCAGTACTTC	CASSVSTGVLAYEQYF
TRBV11-2	TRBD1	TRBJ2-7	once	TGTGCCAGCAGCTCCGGGACAGGGCACTACGAGCAGTACTTC	CASSSGTGHYEQYF
TRBV15	TRBD1	TRBJ2-2	once	TGTGCCACCAGCCCGGACAGGGTTGAGCTGTTTTTT	CATSPDRVELFF
TRBV27	TRBD1	TRBJ1-5	-	TGTGCCAGCAGTCCCTCATCCGGACAGGGGTATTATCAGCCCCAGCATTTT	CASSPSSGQGYYQPQHF
TRBV7-9	TRBD2	TRBJ2-1	-	TGTGCCAGCAGCTTAGGGACCCCGGGACTAGGGGGATACAATGAGCAGTTCTTC	CASSLGTPGLGGYNEQFF
TRBV19	-	TRBJ1-5	-	TGTGCCAGTGGGGGGAATCAGCCCCAGCATTTT	CASGGNQPQHF
TRBV28	-	TRBJ1-5	-	TGTGCCAGCAGTCCATGGACAGCGGTCGGCAATCAGCCCCAGCATTTT	CASSPWTAVGNQPQHF
TRBV30	-	TRBJ1-5	few	TGTGCCTCAAGGGCGGACTACAATCAGCCCCAGCATTTT	CASRADYNQPQHF
TRBV28	TRBD2	TRBJ2-7	-	TGTGCCAGCAGGGGACTAGCGGGATTCTACGAGCAGTACTTC	CASRGLAGFYEQYF
TRBV15	TRBD2	TRBJ2-1	-	TGTGCCACCAGCAGAATCCTAGCGGGCCGAGCCAATGAGCAGTTCTTC	CATSRILAGRANEQFF
TRBV9	-	TRBJ2-2	few	TGTGCCAGCAGCGGTGCAGGGGCCGGGGAGCTGTTTTTT	CASSGAGAGELFF